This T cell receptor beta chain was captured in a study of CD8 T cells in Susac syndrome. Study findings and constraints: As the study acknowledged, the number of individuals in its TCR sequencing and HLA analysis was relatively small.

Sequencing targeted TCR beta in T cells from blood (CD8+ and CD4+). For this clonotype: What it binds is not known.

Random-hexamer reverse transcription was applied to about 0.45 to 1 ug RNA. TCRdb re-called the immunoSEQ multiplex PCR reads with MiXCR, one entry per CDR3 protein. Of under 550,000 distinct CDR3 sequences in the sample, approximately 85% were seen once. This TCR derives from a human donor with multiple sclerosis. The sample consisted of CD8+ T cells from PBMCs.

CDR3 DNA: TGTGCCAGCAGCTTTGTTCAGTACACCGGGGAGCTGTTTTTT. This codes for CASSFVQYTGELFF. This chain uses TRBV7-9 with TRBJ2-2; D is unresolved. The CDR3 has 14 amino acids. V dropped 3 bases and J dropped 3 bases, with 8 bases sitting between them. The germline V gene encodes CDR1 SEHNR and CDR2 FQNEAQ (reference sequence).